Shown below are 10 T cell receptor beta chains from a single sample sequenced in a study of T cells in Graves' hyperthyroidism and ophthalmopathy. Regions amplified from RNA transcripts were the TCR beta CDR3 regions. The TCR CDR3 first-round RT-PCR relied on the HTBI primer set. TCRdb analysed the multiplex PCR reads with MiXCR anew, one entry per CDR3 protein. The data contain about 270,000 distinct CDR3 sequences, 13% to 15% of them singletons. The sequenced material came from blood. The source is a woman aged 50 to 65 with Graves' hyperthyroidism that later progressed to Graves' ophthalmopathy.

The table lists this clonotype with many counts. The gene calls are TRBV27 and TRBJ1-2; D not certain. CDR1 MNHEY and CDR2 SMNVEV come from the germline V gene (reference sequence). Trimming left V 0 bases short and J 0 bases short, with 5 bases between. The CDR3 loop spans 14 amino acids. For the CDR3, the DNA is TGTGCCAGCAGTTTATCAGGAGCTAACTATGGCTACACCTTC. Its protein product is CASSLSGANYGYTF.

This clonotype was recorded at least ten times. The chain is built from TRBV11-1 and TRBJ2-3; 7 bases align to TRBD2. The CDR3 has 16 amino acids. J was trimmed by 1 base and V by 0 bases; bases with no gene match: 4. Germline CDR1 SGHAT, CDR2 FQDESV (reference sequence). CDR3 residues: CASSLALTSGTDTQYF. The CDR3, as DNA: TGTGCCAGCAGCTTAGCGTTAACTAGCGGCACAGATACGCAGTATTTT.

The rearrangement uses TRBV28 and TRBJ1-1; the D gene is possibly TRBD1 (6 bases). Germline V gene sequence: CDR1 MDHEN, CDR2 SYDVKM. This CDR3 has 12 residues. With 5 bases removed from V and 11 bases from J, the gap between germline ends came to 15 bases. DNA of the CDR3: TGTGCCAGCAGTCACAGAGGGGGGGGGGCTTTCTTT. Its translation: CASSHRGGGAFF.

This clonotype was counted many times. The V gene is TRBV20-1, the J gene TRBJ2-3; 8 bases agree with TRBD2. Germline CDR1 and CDR2: DFQATT and SNEGSKA (reference sequence). V lost 2 bases to trimming and J lost 8 bases; unmatched junction nucleotides: 18. This CDR3 region has 17 residues. The CDR3: CSARNRNSGMGLGTQYF. The CDR3 DNA follows: TGCAGTGCTAGAAACCGAAATAGCGGGATGGGGTTGGGTACGCAGTATTTT.

This clonotype was seen at least ten times. The chain joins TRBV2 to TRBJ2-3, with D unclear. CDR1 is SNHLY, CDR2 FYNNEI, per germline. Trimming cost V 6 bases and J 2 bases, with 6 bases left between them. The CDR3 contains 12 residues. CDR3 protein: CASSANTDTQYF. In DNA form, the CDR3 reads TGTGCCAGCAGCGCGAACACAGATACGCAGTATTTT.

This clonotype was seen repeatedly, ten times or more. This chain uses TRBV6-6 with TRBJ1-2; D is unresolved. V was clipped by 1 base and J by 3 bases, with 12 bases between them. Germline assignment: CDR1 MNHNY and CDR2 SVGAGI (reference sequence). The CDR3 extends over 15 amino acids. The CDR3 coding sequence is TGTGCCAGCAGTTACTGGTTAGACGGTGACTATGGCTACACCTTC. Encoded protein: CASSYWLDGDYGYTF.

The chain is built from TRBV5-1 and TRBJ2-1; D gene uncertain. The V end was cut by 0 bases, the J end by 5 bases, with 18 bases between. The CDR3 runs to 17 residues. Germline V gene lookup returns CDR1 SGHRS and CDR2 YFSETQ. The CDR3 sequence is CASSLVERVGRNNEQFF. CDR3 coding DNA: TGCGCCAGCAGCTTGGTAGAAAGGGTTGGTCGGAACAATGAGCAGTTCTTC.

The chain employs TRBV10-2 and TRBJ1-3; the D is unclear. The CDR3 runs to 15 residues. V gave up 4 bases and J gave up 0 bases, with 10 bases separating them. Per germline, CDR1 WSHSY and CDR2 SAAADI. The CDR3 DNA follows: TGCGCCAGCAGTGTCTTACAGATCTCTGGAAACACCATATATTTT. This sequence encodes CASSVLQISGNTIYF.

This clonotype was picked up many times. V usage is TRBV20-1 and J usage is TRBJ2-1; 8 positions match TRBD2. The CDR3 runs to 14 residues. The ends lost 1 base at V and 6 bases at J; junction bases unmatched: 5. The germline CDR1 and CDR2 sequences are DFQATT and SNEGSKA (reference sequence). The CDR3 loop is CSARGERGINEQFF. DNA for the CDR3: TGCAGTGCTAGAGGGGAGCGGGGGATCAATGAGCAGTTCTTC.

This chain connects TRBV5-1 to TRBJ2-5; D remains ambiguous. Between the trimmed V and J ends, which lost 3 bases and 4 bases, there was a span of 16 bases. Germline CDR1 reads SGHRS; CDR2 reads YFSETQ. This CDR3 spans 15 amino acids. DNA for the CDR3: TGCGCCAGCAGCTACCCCGGAATGCACCCAGAGACCCAGTACTTC. Translation: CASSYPGMHPETQYF.